This T cell receptor (beta chain) derives from a study of T cells in Graves' hyperthyroidism and ophthalmopathy. Background on the study: Peripheral blood was acquired at first diagnosis, ahead of any therapy whatsoever.

It was RNA transcripts that yielded the amplified TCR beta CDR3 regions. First-round RT-PCR with HTBI primers amplified the TCR CDR3 region. TCRdb reanalysed the multiplex PCR reads using MiXCR and keeps one entry per CDR3 protein. Of around 300,000 distinct CDR3 sequences listed, about 20% were seen once; the top ten hold around two thirds. V gave up 6 bases and J gave up 0 bases; unmatched junction bases: 8. Looked up from germline, CDR1 is DFQATT and CDR2 is SNEGSKA (reference sequence). The CDR3 runs 15 residues. Individuals with ophthalmopathy presented a Clinical Activity Score of at least 3, a NOSPECS grade of at least 4 and a duration under 3 months. Diagnostic decisions used clinical symptoms, serum thyroxine and TRAb, thyroid ultrasound and orbital computed tomography. Fresh peripheral blood, 8 to 10 ml, was the source of the PBMCs.

The chain joins TRBV20-1 to TRBJ2-1, with 7 bases lining up with TRBD2. The receptor comes from a man aged 30 to 39 with Graves' ophthalmopathy. Sequences were obtained from blood. The CDR3 spells CSALTSPSSYNEQFF. The CDR3 region has the DNA TGCAGTGCCCTGACTAGCCCGAGCTCCTACAATGAGCAGTTCTTC.